The 19 T cell receptor beta chains given below trace back to one sample, sequenced in a study of T cells after yellow fever vaccination. TCRdb passed the 5' RACE reads through MiXCR, listing each CDR3 protein once. The data contain nearly 70,000 distinct CDR3 sequences, less than 8.5% of them singletons. The sample in question was CD8+ T cells sorted from PBMCs, obtained 35 to 50 days after the first yellow fever vaccination. Receptors were obtained from a man younger than 35 who received the YFV17D yellow fever vaccine.

This clonotype showed up many times. J is TRBJ2-1 and V is TRBV4-2, with 7 bases identical to TRBD1. The CDR3 sequence is 15 residues long. Germline assignment: CDR1 LGHNA and CDR2 YNFKEQ. The V segment lost 1 base and the J segment 6 bases; nucleotides outside the gene matches: 6. For the CDR3, the DNA is TGTGCCAGCAGCCAAGTACCGGGACAGTCCAATGAGCAGTTCTTC. The encoded protein is CASSQVPGQSNEQFF.

The chain couples TRBV4-1 to TRBJ2-2; no definite D call. Germline V gene data show CDR1 as MGHRA and CDR2 as YSYEKL. CDR3 size: 15 residues. Trimming took 4 bases from V and 2 from J, leaving 11 bases between them. CDR3 DNA sequence: TGCGCCAGCAGCCTCTTGGACGGAAACACCGGGGAGCTGTTTTTT. Its protein is CASSLLDGNTGELFF.

The J gene is TRBJ1-5, the V gene TRBV7-2; D uncertain. The CDR3 totals 16 residues. Per germline, CDR1 SGHTA and CDR2 FQGNSA. Deletions cut 1 base from V and 4 bases from J, with 14 bases between. The CDR3 DNA follows: TGTGCCAGCAGCTTAGTTATCAGCCACATTAATCAGCCCCAGCATTTT. Amino acid sequence: CASSLVISHINQPQHF.

The table lists this clonotype with many counts. The V and J genes are TRBV19 and TRBJ2-3, with TRBD1 matching 12 bases. With V trimmed by 4 bases and J by 7 bases, 3 bases remained unmatched. Germline V gene lookup returns CDR1 LNHDA and CDR2 SQIVND (reference sequence). The CDR3 spans 14 residues. The CDR3 sequence: CASSRGQGANTQYF. The CDR3 DNA reads as TGTGCCAGTAGTAGGGGACAGGGGGCGAATACGCAGTATTTT.

This clonotype has a count of ten or more. This chain uses TRBV12-3 or TRBV12-4 with TRBJ1-1, with unresolved D. V was trimmed by 5 bases and J by 1 base, leaving 11 bases between them. The CDR3 totals 14 residues. In DNA, the CDR3 is TGTGCCAGCAGTGCCCCGGATGGGAACACTGAAGCTTTCTTT. Its protein product is CASSAPDGNTEAFF.

This clonotype showed up many times. The chain carries TRBV9 and TRBJ2-5; D may be TRBD1 or TRBD2 (7 bases each). CDR1 is SGDLS and CDR2 is YYNGEE in the germline V gene. V was shortened by 4 bases and J by 5 bases, with 12 bases between the two germline ends. The CDR3 runs to 13 residues. In DNA, the CDR3 is TGTGCCAGCAGCCCAGGGGGGGAGGAGACCCAGTACTTC. It is translated as CASSPGGEETQYF.

This clonotype showed up many times. The chain recombines TRBV7-6 with TRBJ2-1, with D uncertain. This CDR3 comprises 12 residues. Trimming removed 2 bases at V and 10 bases at J, with 9 bases between. Germline loops: CDR1 SGHVS, CDR2 FNYEAQ. CDR3: CASSLIGWEQFF. In DNA form, the CDR3 reads TGTGCCAGCAGCTTAATCGGCTGGGAGCAGTTCTTC.

The sample holds many counts of this clonotype. At one of its ends the junction is not consistent with the germline gene, which may arise from a read error. The chain uses TRBV6-1 and TRBJ2-7; the match to TRBD2 covers 7 bases. This CDR3 comprises 14 residues. Germline values: CDR1 MNHNS, CDR2 SASEGT. CDR3 protein: CASSEGGGSYEQYF. CDR3 DNA sequence: TGTGCCAGCAGCGAAGGCGGGGGCTCCTACGAGCAGTACTTC.

This chain uses TRBV6-5 with TRBJ2-3; 7 bases agree with TRBD2. The ends lost 4 bases at V and 4 bases at J; junction bases unmatched: 2. This CDR3 is built from 13 residues. Germline V gene lookup returns CDR1 MNHEY and CDR2 SVGAGI. For the CDR3, the DNA is TGTGCCAGCAGTTCGGGGGGAGCAGATACGCAGTATTTT. This gives the protein CASSSGGADTQYF.

This chain uses TRBV5-1 with TRBJ1-1, with D maybe TRBD1 (6 bases). The germline gives CDR1 SGHRS, CDR2 YFSETQ. The CDR3 contains 15 residues. V was trimmed by 0 bases and J by 3 bases, leaving 12 bases between them. DNA of the CDR3: TGCGCCAGCAGCTTGGTCGGGGGGCCCGACACTGAAGCTTTCTTT. Protein sequence: CASSLVGGPDTEAFF.

This clonotype was counted ten times or more. This rearrangement joins TRBV3-1 to TRBJ1-2; perhaps TRBD1 as D (6 bases). This CDR3 has 21 amino acids. In germline, CDR1 is LGHDT, CDR2 YNNKEL (reference sequence). The germline V and J ends were trimmed by 4 bases and 2 bases, with 32 bases remaining between them. CDR3 nucleotide sequence: TGTGCCAGCAGCCGTAGGCCCAATTCGCACGAGACAGGCTCAGCAAACTATGGCTACACCTTC. Its translation: CASSRRPNSHETGSANYGYTF.

V gene TRBV4-1 combines with J gene TRBJ1-3; TRBD1 matches 12 bases. The germline V gene encodes CDR1 MGHRA and CDR2 YSYEKL. V was pared by 0 bases and J by 0 bases, with 3 bases of the junction left unmatched. CDR3 length equals 18 residues. CDR3 sequence: CASSQEGTGGVSGNTIYF. The CDR3, as DNA: TGCGCCAGCAGCCAAGAGGGGACAGGGGGCGTCTCTGGAAACACCATATATTTT.

The table lists this clonotype with a few counts. The V gene is TRBV9, the J gene TRBJ2-2, with 8 positions matching TRBD1. Germline-derived CDR1 and CDR2 are SGDLS and YYNGEE. The length of the CDR3 is 16 residues. Losses at the gene ends were 4 bases for V and 0 bases for J; bases not matched to a gene: 5. CDR3 residues: CASSNRQGSNTGELFF. The CDR3 DNA reads TGTGCCAGCAGCAATCGACAGGGGTCGAACACCGGGGAGCTGTTTTTT. Using reference TRBV9 and TRBJ2-2 for the parts outside the CDR3, the full variable domain is DSGVTQTPKHLITATGQRVTLRCSPRSGDLSVYWYQQSLDQGLQFLIQYYNGEERAKGNILERFSAQQFPDLHSELNLSSLELGDSALYFCASSNRQGSNTGELFFGEGSRLTVL.

This clonotype has at least ten counts. The chain is built from TRBV28 and TRBJ2-3; 13 positions agree with TRBD2. The CDR3 has 15 residues. CDR1 is MDHEN, CDR2 SYDVKM, per germline. V lost 8 bases and J lost 6; bases outside the gene matches: 8. The CDR3 sequence is CASPPLAGGLDTQYF. In DNA, the CDR3 is TGTGCCAGCCCCCCACTAGCGGGGGGGCTGGATACGCAGTATTTT.

The table lists this clonotype with many counts. V gene TRBV7-9 combines with J gene TRBJ1-1; no clear D. CDR3 size: 11 residues. V was shortened by 3 bases and J by 8 bases, with 7 bases between the two germline ends. CDR1 and CDR2 from the germline V gene are SEHNR and FQNEAQ (reference sequence). This chain's CDR3 is CASSLAGEAFF. CDR3 sequence (DNA): TGTGCCAGCAGCTTGGCTGGAGAAGCTTTCTTT. Using reference TRBV7-9 and TRBJ1-1 for the parts outside the CDR3, the full variable domain is DTGVSQNPRHKITKRGQNVTFRCDPISEHNRLYWYRQTLGQGPEFLTYFQNEAQLEKSRLLSDRFSAERPKGSFSTLEIQRTEQGDSAMYLCASSLAGEAFFGQGTRLTVV.

This clonotype came up many times. This chain joins TRBV12-3 or TRBV12-4 and TRBJ1-5, with D uncertain. CDR3 length: 12 residues. The ends were cut back, 8 bases at V and 9 bases at J, with 14 bases in the middle. The CDR3 protein is CASGPQPVPQHF. Written as DNA, the CDR3 is TGTGCCAGCGGCCCCCAGCCTGTGCCCCAGCATTTT.

This chain connects TRBV5-1 to TRBJ2-1; D gene uncertain. Trimming took 4 bases from V and 3 from J, leaving 8 bases between them. The CDR3 runs to 13 residues. Per the germline V gene, CDR1 is SGHRS and CDR2 is YFSETQ. The CDR3 sequence: CASSRTDYNEQFF. As DNA, the CDR3 is TGCGCCAGCAGCCGTACAGACTACAATGAGCAGTTCTTC.

The table lists this clonotype with many counts. In nucleotides, the CDR3 is TGCGCCAGCAGCTTGCTAGCGGGGGTGAGCTCCTACAATGAGCAGTTCTTC. Its translation is CASSLLAGVSSYNEQFF. V is TRBV5-1 and J is TRBJ2-1, with 10 nucleotides matching TRBD2. The ends lost 1 base at V and 0 bases at J; junction bases unmatched: 4. The CDR3 extends over 17 amino acids. Germline CDR1 SGHRS, CDR2 YFSETQ.

This clonotype was seen ten or more times. V and J are TRBV12-3 or TRBV12-4 and TRBJ2-5; 10 bases map to TRBD1. V shed 2 bases, J shed 1 base, and the junction held 7 bases outside the gene matches. The CDR3 sequence is 17 residues long. The CDR3 DNA is TGTGCCAGCAGTTTACGGGACAGGGGTCCTCCCCAAGAGACCCAGTACTTC. Protein product: CASSLRDRGPPQETQYF.